A single sample is the source of the 4 T cell receptor beta chains below, sequenced in a study of cytomegalovirus exposure and HLA in healthy donors. 13 Jbeta primers and 60 Vbeta primers were used for the PCR. Produced via immunoSEQ multiplex PCR; TCRdb's table is partial and in-frame only. Counted here are some 130,000 clones, roughly 70% occurring once; the ten biggest clones make up around 7%. Input material: PBMCs. The receptors derive from a man in his thirties or forties in good health and CMV-seronegative.

The chain uses TRBV19 and TRBJ2-7; 8 positions match TRBD1. The germline V gene encodes CDR1 LNHDA and CDR2 SQIVND (reference sequence). The V segment lost 3 bases and the J segment 2 bases; nucleotides outside the gene matches: 0. This CDR3 is built from 13 residues. CDR3 nucleotides: TGTGCCAGTAGTATGACAGGGGCCTACGAGCAGTACTTC. Its protein product is CASSMTGAYEQYF.

This chain connects TRBV6-1 to TRBJ2-1, with 9 positions matching TRBD2. With 0 bases clipped from V and 2 bases from J, the junction kept 2 bases outside the gene matches. Germline CDR1 and CDR2: MNHNS and SASEGT. The CDR3 is 16 amino acids. The CDR3 here is CASSEASSGAYNEQFF. The CDR3, as DNA: TGTGCCAGCAGTGAAGCCTCTAGCGGGGCCTACAATGAGCAGTTCTTC.

The gene calls are TRBV9 and TRBJ2-3; no clear D gene. Germline V gene lookup returns CDR1 SGDLS and CDR2 YYNGEE. This CDR3 has 15 residues. V was clipped by 0 bases and J by 0 bases, with 8 bases between them. The CDR3 DNA follows: TGTGCCAGCAGCGTAGGCTCAGGTAGCACAGATACGCAGTATTTT. It translates to CASSVGSGSTDTQYF. Variable domain in full (rest from reference TRBV9 and TRBJ2-3): DSGVTQTPKHLITATGQRVTLRCSPRSGDLSVYWYQQSLDQGLQFLIQYYNGEERAKGNILERFSAQQFPDLHSELNLSSLELGDSALYFCASSVGSGSTDTQYFGPGTRLTVL.

V usage is TRBV11-2 and J usage is TRBJ2-7; TRBD2 is a possible D gene (5 bases). Germline V gene lookup returns CDR1 SGHAT and CDR2 FQNNGV. Trimming pared 0 bases from V and 2 bases from J, leaving 8 bases between. The CDR3 runs to 14 residues. The CDR3 here is CASSLEGSAYEQYF. DNA for the CDR3: TGTGCCAGCAGCTTAGAGGGTAGCGCCTACGAGCAGTACTTC.